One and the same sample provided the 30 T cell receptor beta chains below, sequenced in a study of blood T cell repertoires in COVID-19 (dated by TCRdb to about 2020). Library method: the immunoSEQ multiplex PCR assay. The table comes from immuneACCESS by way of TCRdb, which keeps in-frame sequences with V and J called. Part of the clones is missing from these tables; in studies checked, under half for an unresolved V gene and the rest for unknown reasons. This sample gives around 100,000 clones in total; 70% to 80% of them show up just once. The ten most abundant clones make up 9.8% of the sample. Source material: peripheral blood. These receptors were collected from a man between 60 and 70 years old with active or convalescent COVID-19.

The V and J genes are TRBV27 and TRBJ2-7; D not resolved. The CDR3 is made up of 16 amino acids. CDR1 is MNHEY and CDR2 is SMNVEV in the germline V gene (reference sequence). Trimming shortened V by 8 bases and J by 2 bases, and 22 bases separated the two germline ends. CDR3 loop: CASGSPGLLCPYEQYV. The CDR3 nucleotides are TGTGCCAGCGGGTCCCCGGGTCTCCTGTGCCCCTACGAGCAGTACGTC.

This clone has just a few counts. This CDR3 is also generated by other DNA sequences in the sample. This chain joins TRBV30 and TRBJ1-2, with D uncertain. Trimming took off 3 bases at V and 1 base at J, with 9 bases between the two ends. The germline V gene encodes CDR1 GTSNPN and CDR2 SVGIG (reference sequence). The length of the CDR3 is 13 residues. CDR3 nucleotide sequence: TGTGCCTGGAGCCTCGGGATTAACTATGGCTACACCTTC. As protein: CAWSLGINYGYTF. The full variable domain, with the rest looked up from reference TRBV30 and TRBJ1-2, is SQTIHQWPATLVQPVGSPLSLECTVEGTSNPNLYWYRQAAGRGLQLLFYSVGIGQISSEVPQNLSASRPQDRQFILSSKKLLLSDSGFYLCAWSLGINYGYTFGSGTRLTVV.

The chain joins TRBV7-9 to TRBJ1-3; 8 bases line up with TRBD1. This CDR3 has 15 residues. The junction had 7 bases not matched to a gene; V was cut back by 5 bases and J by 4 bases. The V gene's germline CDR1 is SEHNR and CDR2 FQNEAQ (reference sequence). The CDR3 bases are TGTGCCAGCAGCGTGGGACAGGTAGCGGGAAACACCATATATTTT. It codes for CASSVGQVAGNTIYF.

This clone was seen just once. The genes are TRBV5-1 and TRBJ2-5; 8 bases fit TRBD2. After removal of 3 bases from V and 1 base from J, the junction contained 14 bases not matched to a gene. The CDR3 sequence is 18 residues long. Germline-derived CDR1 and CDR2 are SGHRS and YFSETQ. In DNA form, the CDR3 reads TGCGCCAGCAGCTCCAAGGGGTCCCCTAGCGGGCCCCAAGAGACCCAGTACTTC. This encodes CASSSKGSPSGPQETQYF.

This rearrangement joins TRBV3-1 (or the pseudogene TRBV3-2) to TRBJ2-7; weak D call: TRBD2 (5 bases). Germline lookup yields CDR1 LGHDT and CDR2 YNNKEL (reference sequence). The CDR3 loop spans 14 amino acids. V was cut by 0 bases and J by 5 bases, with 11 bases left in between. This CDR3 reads CASSQDGSSDEQYV. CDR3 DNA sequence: TGTGCCAGCAGCCAAGATGGAAGTAGCGACGAGCAGTACGTC.

In DNA, the CDR3 is TGCGCCAGCAGCCCCGGAGTTGGGGGGAGGACAGATACGCAGTATTTT. As protein: CASSPGVGGRTDTQYF. This chain uses TRBV5-1 with TRBJ2-3; D is possibly TRBD2 (6 bases). CDR3 length equals 16 residues. The V gene's germline CDR1 is SGHRS and CDR2 YFSETQ. V lost 4 bases and J lost 3, with 18 bases in between. The full variable domain, rest sourced from reference TRBV5-1 and TRBJ2-3, is KAGVTQTPRYLIKTRGQQVTLSCSPISGHRSVSWYQQTPGQGLQFLFEYFSETQRNKGNFPGRFSGRQFSNSRSEMNVSTLELGDSALYLCASSPGVGGRTDTQYFGPGTRLTVL.

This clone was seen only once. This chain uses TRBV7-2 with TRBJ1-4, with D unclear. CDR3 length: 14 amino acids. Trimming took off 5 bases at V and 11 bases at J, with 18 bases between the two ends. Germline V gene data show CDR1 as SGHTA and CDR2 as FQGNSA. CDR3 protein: CASSPGAKVGKLFF. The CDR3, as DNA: TGTGCCAGCAGCCCGGGAGCCAAAGTTGGGAAACTGTTTTTT.

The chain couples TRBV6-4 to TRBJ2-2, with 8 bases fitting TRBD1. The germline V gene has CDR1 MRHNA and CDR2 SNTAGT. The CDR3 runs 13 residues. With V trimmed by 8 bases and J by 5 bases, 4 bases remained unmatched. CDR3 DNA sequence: TGTGCCAGCCGGACAGGGCGAACCGGGGAGCTGTTTTTT. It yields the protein CASRTGRTGELFF.

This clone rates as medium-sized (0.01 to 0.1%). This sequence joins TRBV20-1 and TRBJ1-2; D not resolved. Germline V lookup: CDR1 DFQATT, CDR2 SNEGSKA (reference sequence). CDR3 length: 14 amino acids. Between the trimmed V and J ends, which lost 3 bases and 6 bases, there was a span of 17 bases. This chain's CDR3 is CSASRGLYPDGYTF. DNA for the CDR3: TGCAGTGCTAGTCGCGGGCTCTACCCGGATGGCTACACCTTC.

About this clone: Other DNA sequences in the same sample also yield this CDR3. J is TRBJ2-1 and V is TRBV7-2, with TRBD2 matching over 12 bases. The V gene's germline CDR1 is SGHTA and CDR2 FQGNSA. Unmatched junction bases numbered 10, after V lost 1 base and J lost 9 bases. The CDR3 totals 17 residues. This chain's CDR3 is CASSLGFVLAGGGEQFF. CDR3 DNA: TGTGCCAGCAGCTTAGGTTTTGTACTAGCGGGGGGAGGTGAGCAGTTCTTC. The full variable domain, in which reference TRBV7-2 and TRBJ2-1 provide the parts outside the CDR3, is GAGVSQSPSNKVTEKGKDVELRCDPISGHTALYWYRQSLGQGLEFLIYFQGNSAPDKSGLPSDRFSAERTGGSVSTLTIQRTQQEDSAVYLCASSLGFVLAGGGEQFFGPGTRLTVL.

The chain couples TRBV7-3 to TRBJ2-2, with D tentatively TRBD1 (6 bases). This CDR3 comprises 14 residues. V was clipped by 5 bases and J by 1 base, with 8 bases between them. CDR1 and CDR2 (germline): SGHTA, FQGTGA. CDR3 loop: CASSPGQNTGELFF. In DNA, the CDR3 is TGTGCCAGCAGCCCGGGACAGAACACCGGGGAGCTGTTTTTT.

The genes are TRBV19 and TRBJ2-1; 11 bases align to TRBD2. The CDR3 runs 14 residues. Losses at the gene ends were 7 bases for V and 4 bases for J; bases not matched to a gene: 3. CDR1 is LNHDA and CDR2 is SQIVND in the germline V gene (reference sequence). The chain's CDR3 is CASTGTSGYNEQFF. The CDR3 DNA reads TGTGCCAGTACAGGGACTAGCGGTTACAATGAGCAGTTCTTC.

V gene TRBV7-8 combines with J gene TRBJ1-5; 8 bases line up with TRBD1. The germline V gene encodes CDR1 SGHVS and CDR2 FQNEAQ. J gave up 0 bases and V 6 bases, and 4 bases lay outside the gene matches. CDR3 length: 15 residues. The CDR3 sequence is CASSQGAYSNQPQHF. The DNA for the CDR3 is TGTGCCAGCAGTCAGGGGGCGTATAGCAATCAGCCCCAGCATTTT.

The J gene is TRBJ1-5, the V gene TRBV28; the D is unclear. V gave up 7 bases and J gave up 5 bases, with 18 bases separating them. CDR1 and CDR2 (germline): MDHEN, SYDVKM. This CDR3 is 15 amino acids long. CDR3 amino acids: CASTTPSRADQPQHF. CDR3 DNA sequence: TGTGCCAGCACCACCCCGTCGAGGGCCGATCAGCCCCAGCATTTT.

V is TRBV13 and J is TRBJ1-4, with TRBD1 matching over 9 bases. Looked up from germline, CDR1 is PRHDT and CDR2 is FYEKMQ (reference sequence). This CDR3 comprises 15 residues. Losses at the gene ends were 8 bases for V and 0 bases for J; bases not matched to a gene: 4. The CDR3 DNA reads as TGTGCCAGCGGGACAGGGCTTGCAACTAATGAAAAACTGTTTTTT. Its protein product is CASGTGLATNEKLFF.

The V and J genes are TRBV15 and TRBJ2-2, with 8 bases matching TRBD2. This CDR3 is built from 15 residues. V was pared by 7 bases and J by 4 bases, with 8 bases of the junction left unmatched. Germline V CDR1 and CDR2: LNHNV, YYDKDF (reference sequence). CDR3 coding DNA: TGTGCCACCACCCTAAGCGGGAGTGGCACCGGGGAGCTGTTTTTT. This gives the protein CATTLSGSGTGELFF.

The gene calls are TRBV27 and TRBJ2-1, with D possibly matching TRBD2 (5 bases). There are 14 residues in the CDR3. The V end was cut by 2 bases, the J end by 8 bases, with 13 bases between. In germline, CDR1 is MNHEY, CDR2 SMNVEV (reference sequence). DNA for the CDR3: TGTGCCAGCAGTTTAACTAGGTTTGTGGATGAGCAGTTCTTC. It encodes CASSLTRFVDEQFF.

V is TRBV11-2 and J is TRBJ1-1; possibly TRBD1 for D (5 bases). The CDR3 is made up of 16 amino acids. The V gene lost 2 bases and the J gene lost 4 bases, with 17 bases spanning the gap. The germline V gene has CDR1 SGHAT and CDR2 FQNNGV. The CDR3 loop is CASSLSESAGPTEAFF. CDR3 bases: TGTGCCAGCAGCTTATCGGAATCGGCAGGGCCCACTGAAGCTTTCTTT.

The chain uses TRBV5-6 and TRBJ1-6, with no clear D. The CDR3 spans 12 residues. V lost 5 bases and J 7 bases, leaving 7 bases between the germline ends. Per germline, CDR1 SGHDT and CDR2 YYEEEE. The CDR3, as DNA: TGTGCCAGCAGAATCAGAAATTCACCCCTCCACTTT. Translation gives CASRIRNSPLHF.

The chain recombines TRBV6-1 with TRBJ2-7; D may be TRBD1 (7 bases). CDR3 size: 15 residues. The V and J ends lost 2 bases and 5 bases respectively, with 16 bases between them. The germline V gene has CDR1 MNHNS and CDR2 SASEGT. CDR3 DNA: TGTGCCAGCAGTGAAAGGGTGGGCAGGGGGGACGAGCAGTACGTC. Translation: CASSERVGRGDEQYV.

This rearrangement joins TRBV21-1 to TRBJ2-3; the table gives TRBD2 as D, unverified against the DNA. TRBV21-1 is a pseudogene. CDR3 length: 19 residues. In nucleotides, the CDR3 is TGTGCCAGCAGCGGTGGGAACGCCTCCTGGAGCGCGGGAGGTGATACGCAGTATTTT. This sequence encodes CASSGGNASWSAGGDTQYF.

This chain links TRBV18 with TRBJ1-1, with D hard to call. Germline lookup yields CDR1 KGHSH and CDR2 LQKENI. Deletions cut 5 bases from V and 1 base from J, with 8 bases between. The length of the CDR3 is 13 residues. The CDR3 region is CASSNSKNTEAFF. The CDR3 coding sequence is TGTGCCAGCTCAAACAGCAAGAACACTGAAGCTTTCTTT.

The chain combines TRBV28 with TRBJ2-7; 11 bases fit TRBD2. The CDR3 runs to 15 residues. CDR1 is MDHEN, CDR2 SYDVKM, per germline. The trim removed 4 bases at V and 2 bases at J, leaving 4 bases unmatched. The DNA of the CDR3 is TGTGCCAGCAGTTCCAGACTAGCGGGGACCTACGAGCAGTACTTC. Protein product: CASSSRLAGTYEQYF.

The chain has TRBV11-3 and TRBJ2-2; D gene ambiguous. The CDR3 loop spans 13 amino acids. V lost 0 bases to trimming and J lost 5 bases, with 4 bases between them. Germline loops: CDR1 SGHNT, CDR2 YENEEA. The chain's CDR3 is CASSLDNTGELFF. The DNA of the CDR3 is TGTGCCAGCAGCTTAGATAATACCGGGGAGCTGTTTTTT.

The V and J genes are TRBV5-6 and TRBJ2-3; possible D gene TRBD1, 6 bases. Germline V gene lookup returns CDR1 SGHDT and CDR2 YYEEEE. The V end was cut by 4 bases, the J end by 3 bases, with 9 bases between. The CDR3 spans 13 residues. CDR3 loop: CASSRTGTDTQYF. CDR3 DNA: TGTGCCAGCAGCCGAACAGGGACAGATACGCAGTATTTT.

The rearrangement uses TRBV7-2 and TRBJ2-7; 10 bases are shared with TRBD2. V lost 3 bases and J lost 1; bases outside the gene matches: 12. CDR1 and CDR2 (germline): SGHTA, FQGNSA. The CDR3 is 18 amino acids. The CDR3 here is CASSFRTASGSYSYEQYF. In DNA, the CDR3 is TGTGCCAGCAGCTTTAGGACGGCTAGCGGGAGCTATTCCTACGAGCAGTACTTC.

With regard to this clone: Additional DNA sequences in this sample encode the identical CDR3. The CDR3 DNA reads as TGTGCCAGCAGCTTGGGACAGGGAGGCTACAATGAGCAGTTCTTC. Its translation: CASSLGQGGYNEQFF. The chain couples TRBV7-2 to TRBJ2-1; 9 nucleotides line up with TRBD1. Looked up from germline, CDR1 is SGHTA and CDR2 is FQGNSA. There are 15 residues in the CDR3. V dropped 3 bases and J dropped 3; count of bases not matched to a gene: 3.

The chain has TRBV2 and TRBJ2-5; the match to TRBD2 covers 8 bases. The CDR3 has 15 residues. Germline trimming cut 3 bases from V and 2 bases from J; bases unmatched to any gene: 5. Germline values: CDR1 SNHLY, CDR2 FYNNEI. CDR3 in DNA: TGTGCCAGCAGTGATCGGACTAGCAGTCAAGAGACCCAGTACTTC. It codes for CASSDRTSSQETQYF.

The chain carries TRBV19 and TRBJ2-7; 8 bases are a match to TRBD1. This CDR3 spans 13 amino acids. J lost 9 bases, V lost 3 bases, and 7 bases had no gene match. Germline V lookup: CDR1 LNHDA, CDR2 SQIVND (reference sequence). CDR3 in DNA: TGTGCCAGTAGTATCCTACCTGGACAGGGGCAGTACTTC. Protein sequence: CASSILPGQGQYF.

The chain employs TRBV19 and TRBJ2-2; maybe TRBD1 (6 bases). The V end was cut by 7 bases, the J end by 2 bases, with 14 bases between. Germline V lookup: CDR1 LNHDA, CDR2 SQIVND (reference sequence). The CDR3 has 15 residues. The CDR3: CASKVAGVNTGELFF. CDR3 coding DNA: TGTGCCAGTAAAGTAGCAGGGGTCAACACCGGGGAGCTGTTTTTT.